One and the same sample provided the 10 T cell receptor beta chains below, sequenced in a study of Tregs in tolerant kidney transplant recipients. Mixed chimerism was transient after nonmyeloablative marrow transplants from related graft donors. Sequenced by immunoSEQ multiplex PCR; TCRdb stores in-frame clones only, minus some. This sample's table has nearly 15,000 clones. This material consisted of CD4+ T cells from blood (PBMCs), taken 12 months after the transplant. The receptor set was obtained from a human patient who received a combined kidney and bone marrow transplant. Some T cells may have originated in the graft donor.

A word on this clone: The CDR3 end is not reached by the read, which stops 3 residues before it; the germline J gene fills it in. The chain joins TRBV30 to TRBJ2-3; weak D call: TRBD1 (5 bases). V lost 5 bases and J lost 6, with 9 bases in between. The CDR3 sequence is 11 residues long. CDR1 is GTSNPN, CDR2 SVGIG, per germline (reference sequence). The DNA read from the CDR3 is TGTGCCTGGGCGTCAGGGGATACG. Its protein is CAWASGDT. The CDR3 reads in full as CAWASGDTQYF.

For this clone: The missing CDR3 end, 3 residues past where the read stops, is filled in from the germline J gene. The chain has TRBV20-1 and TRBJ2-5; D is possibly TRBD1 (5 bases). CDR3 size: 12 residues. V was trimmed by 6 bases and J by 5 bases, leaving 13 bases between them. In germline, CDR1 is DFQATT, CDR2 SNEGSKA (reference sequence). CDR3 bases read: TGCAGTGCCTCGACAGTACGCGAGACC. This translates into CSASTVRET. The full CDR3 reads CSASTVRETQYF.

Comments on this clone: The CDR3 end is not reached by the read, which stops 3 residues before it; the germline J gene fills it in. This sequence joins TRBV18 and TRBJ2-5; 7 nucleotides align to TRBD1. Unmatched junction bases numbered 1, after V lost 3 bases and J lost 0 bases. The CDR3 has 14 residues. CDR1 KGHSH and CDR2 LQKENI come from the germline V gene. The CDR3 protein is CASSPGQNQETQYF. The sequenced CDR3 bases are TGTGCCAGCTCACCGGGACAGAACCAAGAGACC.

Comments on this clone: The CDR3 end falls 3 residues outside the read, so it is completed with the germline J gene. V is TRBV6-1 and J is TRBJ2-6; 11 bases match TRBD1. The germline V gene has CDR1 MNHNS and CDR2 SASEGT. This CDR3 is built from 18 residues. Trimming at V came to 1 base and at J to 4 bases, leaving 6 bases not matched to a gene. The CDR3 bases that were read are TGTGCCAGCAGTGAAGTGGGACAGGGGGTAGCAGGGGCCAACGTC. It codes for CASSEVGQGVAGANV. Given in full, the CDR3 is CASSEVGQGVAGANVLTF.

A word on this clone: Coverage ceases 3 residues before the CDR3 finishes, and the germline J gene fills in the end. This chain uses TRBV7-8 with TRBJ2-7, with 10 bases that match TRBD2. J lost 0 bases, V lost 1 base, and 0 bases had no gene match. This CDR3 region has 15 residues. Germline V gene data show CDR1 as SGHVS and CDR2 as FQNEAQ. The covered CDR3 bases are TGTGCCAGCAGCTTAGGGACTAGCGGCTCCTACGAG. It encodes CASSLGTSGSYE. The full CDR3 reads CASSLGTSGSYEQYF.

A word on this clone: Read sequence stops 3 residues before the CDR3 end, and the germline J gene provides the missing end. The chain has TRBV19 and TRBJ1-6, with TRBD1 identical over 7 bases. The CDR3 covers 16 residues. Germline assignment: CDR1 LNHDA and CDR2 SQIVND (reference sequence). Trimming cost V 4 bases and J 11 bases; bases outside gene matches: 14. The sequenced CDR3 bases are TGTGCCAGTAGTAATAAACAGGGGAATAACTACGCACCC. It codes for CASSNKQGNNYAP. The complete CDR3 sequence is CASSNKQGNNYAPLHF. Full variable domain (missing parts from reference TRBV19 and TRBJ1-6): DGGITQSPKYLFRKEGQNVTLSCEQNLNHDAMYWYRQDPGQGLRLIYYSQIVNDFQKGDIAEGYSVSREKKESFPLTVTSAQKNPTAFYLCASSNKQGNNYAPLHFGNGTRLTVT.

To note about this clone: The read halts 3 residues ahead of the CDR3 end, with the missing end drawn from the germline J gene. The chain joins TRBV5-1 to TRBJ2-3; 7 bases align to TRBD2. The CDR3 has 16 amino acids. V lost 4 bases and J lost 0; bases outside the gene matches: 8. From germline, CDR1 is SGHRS and CDR2 YFSETQ. The CDR3 loop reads CASSLLAVASTDTQYF. Partial CDR3 DNA: TGCGCCAGCAGCCTTCTAGCGGTTGCTAGCACAGATACG. The full variable domain, with the rest looked up from reference TRBV5-1 and TRBJ2-3, is KAGVTQTPRYLIKTRGQQVTLSCSPISGHRSVSWYQQTPGQGLQFLFEYFSETQRNKGNFPGRFSGRQFSNSRSEMNVSTLELGDSALYLCASSLLAVASTDTQYFGPGTRLTVL.

Points on this clone: The read stops 3 residues short of the end of the CDR3; the missing end is completed from the germline J gene. V and J are TRBV5-1 and TRBJ2-7; 10 bases are a match to TRBD1. Germline CDR1 SGHRS, CDR2 YFSETQ. The CDR3 totals 16 residues. V dropped 0 bases and J dropped 3; count of bases not matched to a gene: 6. The CDR3 DNA, read in part, is TGCGCCAGCAGCTTGGCGGGGACAGGGGTTAACTACGAG. Translation: CASSLAGTGVNYE. The entire CDR3 protein reads CASSLAGTGVNYEQYF. The entire variable domain, with the rest obtained from reference TRBV5-1 and TRBJ2-7, is as follows: KAGVTQTPRYLIKTRGQQVTLSCSPISGHRSVSWYQQTPGQGLQFLFEYFSETQRNKGNFPGRFSGRQFSNSRSEMNVSTLELGDSALYLCASSLAGTGVNYEQYFGPGTRLTVT.

About this clone: Coverage ceases 3 residues before the CDR3 finishes, and the germline J gene fills in the end. V is TRBV7-9 and J is TRBJ2-6; D gene unclear. CDR1 and CDR2 from the germline V gene are SEHNR and FQNEAQ (reference sequence). V lost 1 base and J 1 base, leaving 5 bases between the germline ends. CDR3 length: 15 residues. The covered CDR3 bases are TGTGCCAGCAGCTTAGACAGATCTGGGGCCAACGTC. Translation gives CASSLDRSGANV. The complete CDR3 sequence is CASSLDRSGANVLTF.

Comments on this clone: The read terminates 3 residues before the CDR3 end, so the remaining end is supplied by the germline J gene. This chain links TRBV2 with TRBJ2-7, with 15 positions matching TRBD2. V shed 11 bases, J shed 5 bases, and the junction held 4 bases outside the gene matches. The V gene's germline CDR1 is SNHLY and CDR2 FYNNEI. The CDR3 consists of 13 residues. CDR3 DNA (partial): TGTGCCGAAGGGACTAGCGGGAGGAACGAG. It is translated as CAEGTSGRNE. From start to end, the CDR3 is CAEGTSGRNEQYF.